These T cell receptor beta chains were read from a single sample in a study of OX40 agonist ivuxolimab in advanced cancers. Clones were sequenced by immunoSEQ multiplex PCR, and TCRdb holds only the in-frame ones, with some missing. The sample has some 70,000 clones, 82% seen once. The sample consisted of CD4+ or CD8+ T cells sorted from blood, taken in a trial of the OX40 agonist ivuxolimab. These TCRs come from an adult with an advanced solid tumor such as melanoma, head and neck, liver or kidney cancer. Each CDR3 is given with its conserved first and last residue. The D gene is left open where the match is weak. For some rows the clone size is stated as once, few or many, or as a class when expanded; others skip it.

d_call,j_call,v_call,clone_size,cdr3_nt,cdr3_aa
NA,TRBJ2-5,TRBV6-5,once,TGTGCCAGCAGTCTGCGGAAGGGCGGGGAGACCCAGTACTTC,CASSLRKGGETQYF
TRBD2,TRBJ2-1,TRBV9,once,TGTGCCAGCAGCGTAGGTGAGGGTGGAGTAGCGGGAGTAGGTGAGCAGTTCTTC,CASSVGEGGVAGVGEQFF
NA,TRBJ1-2,TRBV2,few,TGTGCCAGCAGAACGGGGGGCGCCTATGGCTACACCTTC,CASRTGGAYGYTF
TRBD1,TRBJ2-7,TRBV25-1,NA,TGTGCCAGCGGTGATACCCGGACAGGGATCCACGAGCAGTACTTC,CASGDTRTGIHEQYF
NA,TRBJ1-4,TRBV2,NA,TGTGCCAGCAGTGAAGCGGGCCGTGGGCTGTTTTTT,CASSEAGRGLFF
NA,TRBJ2-2,TRBV5-4,NA,TGTGCCAGCAACCGTCAACAGGGTCGAGGCACCGGGGAGCTGTTTTTT,CASNRQQGRGTGELFF
TRBD2,TRBJ2-7,TRBV7-9,NA,TGTGCCAGCAGCTCAGGGACTAGCGGGAGTTACGAGCAGTACTTC,CASSSGTSGSYEQYF
NA,TRBJ1-1,TRBV28,NA,TGTGCCAGCGGGGTGAACACTGAAGCTTTCTTT,CASGVNTEAFF
NA,TRBJ1-5,TRBV7-9,few,TGTGCCAGCAGCTTCTCAACTTCTAATCAGCCCCAGCATTTT,CASSFSTSNQPQHF
TRBD1,TRBJ1-2,TRBV10-2,NA,TGCGCCACCGGACAGGGGGATGGCTACACCTTC,CATGQGDGYTF
TRBD1,TRBJ1-3,TRBV28,NA,TGTGCCAGCAGGAAACAGGGGGCGTCCGGAAACACCATATATTTT,CASRKQGASGNTIYF
TRBD1,TRBJ1-4,TRBV6-1,NA,TGTGCCAGCAGCCTCGGACAGGGTGAAAAACTGTTTTTT,CASSLGQGEKLFF
NA,TRBJ2-2,TRBV11-3,NA,TGTGCCAGCAGCTCGACTCCGGCCGGGGAGCTGTTTTTT,CASSSTPAGELFF
NA,TRBJ1-1,TRBV21-1,NA,TGTGCCAGCAGCAAAGACACTGAAGCTTTCTTT,CASSKDTEAFF
NA,TRBJ1-2,TRBV28,few,TGTGCCAGCCGCAACCCTGGGGAATCAGAGTCCCGTGGCTACACCTTC,CASRNPGESESRGYTF
NA,TRBJ2-1,TRBV9,NA,TGTGCCAGCAGCGGAACAGCGTACAATGAGCAGTTCTTC,CASSGTAYNEQFF
TRBD1,TRBJ2-1,TRBV6-5,few,TGTGCCAGCAGTTACGGACAGGCGCCCCGTATGGAGCAGTTCTTC,CASSYGQAPRMEQFF
TRBD2,TRBJ2-5,TRBV7-3,NA,TGTGCCAGCAGCTTAACCGGACTAGCGGAGCAAGAGACCCAGTACTTC,CASSLTGLAEQETQYF
TRBD1,TRBJ2-5,TRBV5-1,NA,TGCGCCAGCAGCCCCCCGGGACAGGGGGCAGAGACCCAGTACTTC,CASSPPGQGAETQYF
NA,TRBJ1-5,TRBV11-2,NA,TGTGCCAGCAGTTCCACGACAGGAAATCAGCCCCAGCATTTT,CASSSTTGNQPQHF
NA,TRBJ2-1,TRBV7-6,NA,TGTGCCAGCAGCTTCTTATACAATGAGCAGTTCTTC,CASSFLYNEQFF
NA,TRBJ1-1,TRBV6-5,few,TGTGCCAGCAGGACCGGGACAATGAACACTGAAGCTTTCTTT,CASRTGTMNTEAFF
TRBD1,TRBJ1-1,TRBV27,NA,TGTGCCAGCAGCAGAGGGGGCATGAACACTGAAGCTTTCTTT,CASSRGGMNTEAFF
NA,TRBJ1-2,TRBV5-1,few,TGCGCCAGCAGCTTGGGCGGCTATGGCTACACCTTC,CASSLGGYGYTF
NA,TRBJ1-1,TRBV7-2,NA,TGTGCCAGCAGCTTATTACGGACGAACACTGAAGCTTTCTTT,CASSLLRTNTEAFF
TRBD1,TRBJ1-2,TRBV10-2,few,TGCGCCAGCAATCCGGGACAGGGCACCGGCTACACCTTC,CASNPGQGTGYTF
NA,TRBJ1-2,TRBV6-1,NA,TGTGCCAGCAGTGAGAATGAGGGATACTATGGCTACACCTTC,CASSENEGYYGYTF
NA,TRBJ1-2,TRBV6-6,NA,TGTGCCAGCAGTTACGGTCCCGGCAGGGGCTATGGCTACACCTTC,CASSYGPGRGYGYTF
TRBD1,TRBJ2-2,TRBV6-1,NA,TGTGCCAGCAGCTTGGGACAGACGAACACCGGGGAGCTGTTTTTT,CASSLGQTNTGELFF
TRBD1,TRBJ1-5,TRBV18,NA,TGTGCCAGCTCACCACCGACAGGGGGGGATCAGCCCCAGCATTTT,CASSPPTGGDQPQHF
NA,TRBJ1-1,TRBV28,NA,TGTGCCAGCAGTTTAGGGAACACTGAAGCTTTCTTT,CASSLGNTEAFF
TRBD1,TRBJ1-5,TRBV4-1,NA,TGCGCCAGCAGCCAAGATTGGGGGACAGGCCTACCGTATAGCAATCAGCCCCAGCATTTT,CASSQDWGTGLPYSNQPQHF
TRBD1,TRBJ1-2,TRBV15,NA,TGTGCCACCAGCGTAAGGACAGGGGGAGGCTACACCTTC,CATSVRTGGGYTF
TRBD1,TRBJ2-1,TRBV7-9,NA,TGTGCCAGCAGCTTTGGCGGGACAGGGGGCCGGGAGCAGTTCTTC,CASSFGGTGGREQFF
TRBD1,TRBJ1-5,TRBV19,NA,TGTGCCAGTAGAGGGGACAGGGGACAGCCCCAGCATTTT,CASRGDRGQPQHF
TRBD2,TRBJ2-5,TRBV7-7,NA,TGTGCCAGCACCTCTAGGAGCGGGGGAGGAGAGACCCAGTACTTC,CASTSRSGGGETQYF
TRBD1,TRBJ2-7,TRBV28,NA,TGTGCCAGCAGTTTAGCAGGGGGTCCCTACGAGCAGTACTTC,CASSLAGGPYEQYF
TRBD1,TRBJ2-2,TRBV11-1,NA,TGTGCCAGCAGCCCCCTAGGGACAGGGAATGGCGGGGAGCTGTTTTTT,CASSPLGTGNGGELFF
TRBD2,TRBJ2-3,TRBV9,NA,TGTGCCAGCAGCGTCTTAACTAGCGGGGGGAGGGATACGCAGTATTTT,CASSVLTSGGRDTQYF
NA,TRBJ1-2,TRBV28,NA,TGTGCCAGCAGTTTAGAGGGCCGATATGGCTACACCTTC,CASSLEGRYGYTF
NA,TRBJ1-1,TRBV5-1,NA,TGCGCCAGCAGCTTGGCCAGGGGACGGCAGAACACTGAAGCTTTCTTT,CASSLARGRQNTEAFF
TRBD1,TRBJ1-5,TRBV2,NA,TGTGCCAGCAGACGGACAGGAAGTAGCAATCAGCCCCAGCATTTT,CASRRTGSSNQPQHF
NA,TRBJ1-2,TRBV18,few,TGTGCCAGCTCACCCCCAGTGATTAACTATGGCTACACCTTC,CASSPPVINYGYTF
NA,TRBJ2-7,TRBV5-6,NA,TGTGCCAGCAGCTTACAGGGCTACGAGCAGTACTTC,CASSLQGYEQYF
NA,TRBJ1-2,TRBV28,few,TGTGCCAGCAGAGACCAGGGTGGCTATGGCTACACCTTC,CASRDQGGYGYTF
NA,TRBJ1-1,TRBV5-8,NA,TGTGCCAGCATCCGATCCAACAGATTTTCTGAAGCTTTCTTT,CASIRSNRFSEAFF
TRBD2,TRBJ2-2,TRBV28,NA,TGTGCCAGCAGTTTGGGAGGGGTGAACACCGGGGAGCTGTTTTTT,CASSLGGVNTGELFF
NA,TRBJ1-4,TRBV23-1,NA,TGCGCCAGCAGTCAAGTCAAGGCTTCAGGTAATGAAAAACTGTTTTTT,CASSQVKASGNEKLFF
NA,TRBJ1-2,TRBV28,NA,TGTGCCAGCAGTCCGGGGGGACGGTCCGGCTCCGGCTACACCTTC,CASSPGGRSGSGYTF
TRBD2,TRBJ2-1,TRBV11-2,NA,TGTGCCAGCAGCTTAGGGGCCTCGGGGAGGGGAGGGTATGAGCAGTTCTTC,CASSLGASGRGGYEQFF